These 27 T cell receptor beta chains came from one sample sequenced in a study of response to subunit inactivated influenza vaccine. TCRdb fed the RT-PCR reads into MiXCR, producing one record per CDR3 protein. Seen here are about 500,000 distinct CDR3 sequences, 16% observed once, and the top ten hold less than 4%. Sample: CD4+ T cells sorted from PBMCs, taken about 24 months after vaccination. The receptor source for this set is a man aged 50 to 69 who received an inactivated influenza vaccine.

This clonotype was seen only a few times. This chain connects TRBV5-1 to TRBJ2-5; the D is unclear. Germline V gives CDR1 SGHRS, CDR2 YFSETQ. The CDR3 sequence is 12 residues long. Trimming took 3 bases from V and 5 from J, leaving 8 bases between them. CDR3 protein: CASSSSTETQYF. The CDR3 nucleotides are TGCGCCAGCAGCTCGTCCACGGAGACCCAGTACTTC.

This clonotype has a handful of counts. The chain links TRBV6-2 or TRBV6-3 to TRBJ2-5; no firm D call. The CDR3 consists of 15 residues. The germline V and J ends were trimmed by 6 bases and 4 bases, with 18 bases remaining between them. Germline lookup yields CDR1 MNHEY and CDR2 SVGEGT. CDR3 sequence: CASSSQTRYGETQYF. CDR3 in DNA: TGTGCCAGCAGCTCCCAAACTCGATATGGAGAGACCCAGTACTTC.

Here the CDR3 reads CSASDNNEQFF. CDR3 DNA: TGCAGTGCCTCAGACAACAATGAGCAGTTCTTC. The V and J genes are TRBV20-1 and TRBJ2-1; D uncertain. The ends were cut back, 6 bases at V and 5 bases at J, with 8 bases in the middle. The CDR3 is 11 residues long. The germline V gene encodes CDR1 DFQATT and CDR2 SNEGSKA (reference sequence).

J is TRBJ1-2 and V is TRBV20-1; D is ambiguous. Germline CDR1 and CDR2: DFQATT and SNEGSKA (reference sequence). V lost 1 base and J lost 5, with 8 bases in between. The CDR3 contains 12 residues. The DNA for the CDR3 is TGCAGTGCTAGAGCTGACCCATATGGCTACACCTTC. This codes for CSARADPYGYTF.

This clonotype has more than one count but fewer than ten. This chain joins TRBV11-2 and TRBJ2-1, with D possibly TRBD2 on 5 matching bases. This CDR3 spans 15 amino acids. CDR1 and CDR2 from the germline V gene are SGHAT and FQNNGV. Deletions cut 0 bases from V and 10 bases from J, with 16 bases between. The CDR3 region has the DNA TGTGCCAGCAGCTTAGATGCTCTGGTGGAGGCGGAGCAGTTCTTC. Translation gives CASSLDALVEAEQFF.

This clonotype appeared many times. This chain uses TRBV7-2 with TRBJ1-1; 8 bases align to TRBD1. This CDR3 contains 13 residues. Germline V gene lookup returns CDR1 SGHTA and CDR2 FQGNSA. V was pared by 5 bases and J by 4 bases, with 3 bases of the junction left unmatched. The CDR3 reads CASSPGTGTEAFF. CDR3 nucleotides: TGTGCCAGCAGCCCCGGGACAGGCACTGAAGCTTTCTTT.

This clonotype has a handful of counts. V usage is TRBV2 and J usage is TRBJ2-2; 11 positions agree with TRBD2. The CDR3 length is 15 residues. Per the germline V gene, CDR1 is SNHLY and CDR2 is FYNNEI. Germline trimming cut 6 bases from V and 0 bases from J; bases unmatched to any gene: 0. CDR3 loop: CASRGLAANTGELFF. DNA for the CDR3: TGTGCCAGCAGGGGACTAGCGGCGAACACCGGGGAGCTGTTTTTT. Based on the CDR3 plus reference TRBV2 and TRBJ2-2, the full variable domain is EPEVTQTPSHQVTQMGQEVILRCVPISNHLYFYWYRQILGQKVEFLVSFYNNEISEKSEIFDDQFSVERPDGSNFTLKIRSTKLEDSAMYFCASRGLAANTGELFFGEGSRLTVL.

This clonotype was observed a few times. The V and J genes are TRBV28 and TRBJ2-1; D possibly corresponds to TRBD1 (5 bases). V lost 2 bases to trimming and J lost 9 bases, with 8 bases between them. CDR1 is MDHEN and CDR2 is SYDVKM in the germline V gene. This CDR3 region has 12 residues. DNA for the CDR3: TGTGCCAGCAGTTTACAGGGTCGTGAGCAGTTCTTC. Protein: CASSLQGREQFF.

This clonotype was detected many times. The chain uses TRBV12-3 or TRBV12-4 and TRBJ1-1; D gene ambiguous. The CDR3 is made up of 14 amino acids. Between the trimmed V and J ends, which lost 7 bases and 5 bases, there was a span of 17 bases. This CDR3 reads CASTLRTVGTEAFF. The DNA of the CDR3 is TGTGCCAGCACCCTGAGGACGGTGGGTACTGAAGCTTTCTTT.

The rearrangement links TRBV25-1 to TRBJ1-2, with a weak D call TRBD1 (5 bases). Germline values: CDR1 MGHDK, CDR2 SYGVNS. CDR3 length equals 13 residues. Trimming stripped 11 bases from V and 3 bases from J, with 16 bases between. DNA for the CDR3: TGTGCCTCCTTTCGGGACGGTCACTATGGCTACACCTTC. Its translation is CASFRDGHYGYTF.

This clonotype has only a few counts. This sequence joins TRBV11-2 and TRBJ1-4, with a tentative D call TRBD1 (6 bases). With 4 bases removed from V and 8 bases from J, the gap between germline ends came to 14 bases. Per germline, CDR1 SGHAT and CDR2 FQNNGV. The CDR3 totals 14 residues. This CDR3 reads CASSSHPDREKLFF. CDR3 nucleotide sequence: TGTGCCAGCAGCTCCCACCCGGACAGAGAAAAACTGTTTTTT.

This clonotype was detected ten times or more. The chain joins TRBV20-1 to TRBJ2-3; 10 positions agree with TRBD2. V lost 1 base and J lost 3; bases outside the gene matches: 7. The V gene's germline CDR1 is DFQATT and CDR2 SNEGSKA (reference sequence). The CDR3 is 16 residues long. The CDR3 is CSARAPAGGATDTQYF. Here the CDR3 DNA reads TGCAGTGCTAGAGCCCCAGCGGGGGGGGCAACAGATACGCAGTATTTT.

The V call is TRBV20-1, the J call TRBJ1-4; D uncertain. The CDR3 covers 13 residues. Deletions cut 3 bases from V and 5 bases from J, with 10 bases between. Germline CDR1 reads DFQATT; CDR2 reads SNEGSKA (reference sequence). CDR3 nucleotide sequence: TGCAGTGCTAGGGGCTGGAGGAATGAAAAACTGTTTTTT. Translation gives CSARGWRNEKLFF.

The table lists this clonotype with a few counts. The CDR3 DNA reads as TGCAGCGTTGTGGGTCTTAACACCGGGGAGCTGTTTTTT. Translation gives CSVVGLNTGELFF. The chain has TRBV29-1 and TRBJ2-2; no reliable D call. Trimming stripped 4 bases from V and 2 bases from J, with 8 bases between. The CDR3 is 13 amino acids. From germline, CDR1 is SQVTM and CDR2 ANQGSEA.

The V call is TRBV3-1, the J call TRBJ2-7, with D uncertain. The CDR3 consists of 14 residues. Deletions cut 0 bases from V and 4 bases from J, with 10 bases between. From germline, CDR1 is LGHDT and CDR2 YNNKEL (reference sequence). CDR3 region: CASSQETETYEQYF. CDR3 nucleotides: TGTGCCAGCAGCCAAGAAACAGAGACTTACGAGCAGTACTTC.

CDR3 DNA sequence: TGTGCCAGCAGGCGGGACGGAAATTCACCCCTCCACTTT. Translation: CASRRDGNSPLHF. The J gene is TRBJ1-6, the V gene TRBV2; perhaps TRBD1 as D (5 bases). CDR1 SNHLY and CDR2 FYNNEI come from the germline V gene. The CDR3 covers 13 residues. Trimming took 6 bases from V and 7 from J, leaving 10 bases between them.

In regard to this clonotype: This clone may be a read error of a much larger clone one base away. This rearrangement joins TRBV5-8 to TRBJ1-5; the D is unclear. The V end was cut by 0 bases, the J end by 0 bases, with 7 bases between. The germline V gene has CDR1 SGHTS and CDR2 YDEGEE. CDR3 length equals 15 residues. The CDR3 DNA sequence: TGTGCCAGCAGCTTGGCCGAGGGTAGCAATCAGCCCCAGCATTTT. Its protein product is CASSLAEGSNQPQHF. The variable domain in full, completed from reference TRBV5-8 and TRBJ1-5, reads EAGVTQSPTHLIKTRGQQATLRCSPISGHTSVYWYQQALGLGLQFLLWYDEGEERNRGNFPPRFSGRQFPNYSSELNVNALELEDSALYLCASSLAEGSNQPQHFGDGTRLSIL.

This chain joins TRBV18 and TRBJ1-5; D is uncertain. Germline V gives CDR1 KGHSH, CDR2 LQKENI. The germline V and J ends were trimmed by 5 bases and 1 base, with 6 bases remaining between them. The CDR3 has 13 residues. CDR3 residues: CASSIMSNQPQHF. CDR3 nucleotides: TGTGCCAGCTCAATCATGAGCAATCAGCCCCAGCATTTT.

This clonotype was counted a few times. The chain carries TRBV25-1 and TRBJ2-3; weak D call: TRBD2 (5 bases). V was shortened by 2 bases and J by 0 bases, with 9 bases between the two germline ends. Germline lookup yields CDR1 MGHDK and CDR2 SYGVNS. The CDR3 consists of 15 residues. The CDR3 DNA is TGTGCCAGCAGTGAACGCGGGCATAGCACAGATACGCAGTATTTT. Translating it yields CASSERGHSTDTQYF.

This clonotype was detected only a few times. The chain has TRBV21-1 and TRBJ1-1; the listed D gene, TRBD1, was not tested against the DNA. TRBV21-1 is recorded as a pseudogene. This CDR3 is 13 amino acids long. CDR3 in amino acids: CASSKNEGPEAFF. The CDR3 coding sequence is TGTGCCAGCAGCAAAAATGAGGGACCTGAAGCTTTCTTT.

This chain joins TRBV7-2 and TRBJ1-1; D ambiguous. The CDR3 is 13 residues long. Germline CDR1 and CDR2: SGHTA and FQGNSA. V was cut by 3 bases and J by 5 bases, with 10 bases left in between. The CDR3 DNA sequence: TGTGCCAGCAGCTTCGTCCAGAGGACTGAAGCTTTCTTT. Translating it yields CASSFVQRTEAFF.

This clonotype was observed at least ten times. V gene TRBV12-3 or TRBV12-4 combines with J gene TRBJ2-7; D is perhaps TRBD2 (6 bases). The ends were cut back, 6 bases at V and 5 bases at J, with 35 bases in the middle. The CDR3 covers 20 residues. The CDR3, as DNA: TGTGCCAGCAGCCCCAGAAATCCATCGGGCGGGGCGCGACCCTGGAACGAGCAGTACTTC. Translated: CASSPRNPSGGARPWNEQYF.

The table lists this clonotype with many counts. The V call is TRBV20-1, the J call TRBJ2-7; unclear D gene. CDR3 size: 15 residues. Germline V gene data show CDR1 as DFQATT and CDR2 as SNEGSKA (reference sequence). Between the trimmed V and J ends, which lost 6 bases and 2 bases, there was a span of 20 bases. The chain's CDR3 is CSANRAGFPAYEQYF. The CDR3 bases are TGCAGTGCCAATAGGGCCGGGTTCCCGGCCTACGAGCAGTACTTC.

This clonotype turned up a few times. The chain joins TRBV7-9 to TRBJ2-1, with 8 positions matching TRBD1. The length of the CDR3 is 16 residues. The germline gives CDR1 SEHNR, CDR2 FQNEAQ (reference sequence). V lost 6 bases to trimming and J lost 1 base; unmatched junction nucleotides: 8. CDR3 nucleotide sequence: TGTGCCAGCAGACCGACAGGGGCCGGGTCCTACAATGAGCAGTTCTTC. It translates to CASRPTGAGSYNEQFF. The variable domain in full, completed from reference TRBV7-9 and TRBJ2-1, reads DTGVSQNPRHKITKRGQNVTFRCDPISEHNRLYWYRQTLGQGPEFLTYFQNEAQLEKSRLLSDRFSAERPKGSFSTLEIQRTEQGDSAMYLCASRPTGAGSYNEQFFGPGTRLTVL.

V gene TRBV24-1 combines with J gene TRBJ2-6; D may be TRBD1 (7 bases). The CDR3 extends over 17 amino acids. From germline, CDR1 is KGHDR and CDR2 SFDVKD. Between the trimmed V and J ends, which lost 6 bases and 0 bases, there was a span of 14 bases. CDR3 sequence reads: CATSPRQGGSGANVLTF. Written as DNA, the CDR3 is TGTGCCACCAGTCCCAGACAGGGAGGCTCTGGGGCCAACGTCCTGACTTTC.

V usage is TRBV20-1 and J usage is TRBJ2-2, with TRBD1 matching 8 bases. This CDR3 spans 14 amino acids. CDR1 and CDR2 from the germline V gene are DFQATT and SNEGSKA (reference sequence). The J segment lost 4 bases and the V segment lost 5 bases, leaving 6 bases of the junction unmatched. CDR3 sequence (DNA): TGCAGTGCTTTGCAGGGGGCAACCACCGGGGAGCTGTTTTTT. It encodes CSALQGATTGELFF.

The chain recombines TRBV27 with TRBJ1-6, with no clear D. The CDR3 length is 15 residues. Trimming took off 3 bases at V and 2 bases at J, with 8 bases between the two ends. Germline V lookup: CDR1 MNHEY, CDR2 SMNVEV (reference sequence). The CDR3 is CASSLRSTYNSPLHF. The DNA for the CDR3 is TGTGCCAGCAGTTTGAGATCGACCTATAATTCACCCCTCCACTTT.